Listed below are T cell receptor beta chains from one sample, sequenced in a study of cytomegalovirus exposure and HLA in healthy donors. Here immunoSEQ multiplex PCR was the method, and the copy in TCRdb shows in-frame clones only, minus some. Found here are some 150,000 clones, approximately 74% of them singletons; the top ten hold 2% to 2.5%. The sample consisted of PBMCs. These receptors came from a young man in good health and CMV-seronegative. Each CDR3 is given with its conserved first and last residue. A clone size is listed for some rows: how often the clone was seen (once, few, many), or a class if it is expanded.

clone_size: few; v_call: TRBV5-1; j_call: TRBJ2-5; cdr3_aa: CASSLGLGGQETQYF
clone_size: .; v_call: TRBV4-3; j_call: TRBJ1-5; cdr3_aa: CASSQNQGNNQPQHF
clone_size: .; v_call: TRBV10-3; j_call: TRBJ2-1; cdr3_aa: CAVQETILSSYNEQFF
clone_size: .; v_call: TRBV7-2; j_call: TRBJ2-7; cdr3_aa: CASSLYGTGGASYEQYF
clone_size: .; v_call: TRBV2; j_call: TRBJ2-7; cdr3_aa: CASSEWDTYYEQYF
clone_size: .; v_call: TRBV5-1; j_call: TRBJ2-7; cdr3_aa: CASSLGGAPYEQYF
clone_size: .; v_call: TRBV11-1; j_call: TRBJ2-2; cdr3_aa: CASSLGSSGAASNTGELFF
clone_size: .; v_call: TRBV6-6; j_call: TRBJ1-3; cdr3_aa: CASSPHTGGSGNTIYF
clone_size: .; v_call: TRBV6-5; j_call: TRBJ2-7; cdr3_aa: CASSYRRGVNLGQYF
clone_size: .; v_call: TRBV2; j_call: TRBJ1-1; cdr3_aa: CASSEQRQVNTEAFF
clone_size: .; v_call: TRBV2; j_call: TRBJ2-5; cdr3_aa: CASSSRTGSGTQYF
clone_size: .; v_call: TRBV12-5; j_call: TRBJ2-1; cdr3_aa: CASGPSGGDNEQFF
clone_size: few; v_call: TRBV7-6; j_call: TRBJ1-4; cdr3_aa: CASSRRVGVEKLFF
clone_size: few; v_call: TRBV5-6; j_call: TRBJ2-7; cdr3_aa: CASSRSRGPSYEQYF
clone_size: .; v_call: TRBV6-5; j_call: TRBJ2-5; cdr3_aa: CASIPSDRGQETQYF
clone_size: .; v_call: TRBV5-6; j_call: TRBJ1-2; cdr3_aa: CASGIAGVQGYTF
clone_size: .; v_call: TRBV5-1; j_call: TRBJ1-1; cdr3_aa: CASSLEQGDTEAFF
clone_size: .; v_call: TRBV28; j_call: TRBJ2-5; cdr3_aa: CASRTPGLAGEETQYF